This T cell receptor beta chain was identified in a study of OX40 agonist ivuxolimab in advanced cancers. Looking at the study overall: Ivuxolimab was a fully human IgG2 agonistic monoclonal antibody targeting the costimulatory receptor OX40 (CD134). Intravenous ivuxolimab was administered to patients every 2 weeks at six dose levels: 0.01, 0.1, 0.3, 1.5, 3 and 10 mg/kg. Of the 50 to 55 patients in dose escalation, some 20 had hepatocellular carcinoma, some 15 had melanoma, 9 had renal cell carcinoma and 9 had head and neck cancer. A male proportion of about 79% and a mean age of approximately 58 years, ranging from about 20 to 85, were recorded for the dose-escalation cohort. Prior anti-PD-1, anti-PD-L1 or anti-CTLA-4 therapy was permitted, and checkpoint inhibitors had been received by about 44% of dose-escalation patients. Three dose-escalation patients achieved partial responses, one with hepatocellular carcinoma and two with cutaneous melanoma. Peripheral TCRbeta sequencing was intended to test whether TCR sequence diversity was altered and clonal T-cell expansion was caused by ivuxolimab. The monotherapy dose-escalation portion (N ≈ 50 patients) of the phase I ivuxolimab trial is reported in the paper.

Genomic DNA was extracted from sorted cells for sequencing of the TCRbeta CDR3 region. The immunoSEQ Assay was used to sequence the TCRbeta CDR3 regions. TCRdb retrieved this table from immuneACCESS and kept in-frame rearrangements only. Not all clones are present; in checked studies, unresolved V genes account for under half, and no reason is known for the remainder. The sample table records fewer than 30,000 clones; less than 80% of these occur just once. The ten largest clones represent around 32% of the sample. Summary of the overall study and its limitations: Partial responders in the 0.1-3.0 mg/kg groups had among the lowest normalized peripheral clonal expansion, especially among CD8+ T cells. Which antigens the clonally expanded peripheral T cells were specific for was not determined. Low levels of normalized T-cell clonal expansion were also seen in some patients who did not respond. On average, CD8+ T cells showed more expanded clones than CD4+ T cells after ivuxolimab. At doses from 0.1 to 3.0 mg/kg, clonal expansion was seen in both CD4+ and CD8+ blood T cells between baseline and week 6.

The trial excluded patients who had a history of autoimmune disease or who were on systemic immunosuppression. Peripheral blood for TCR sequencing was collected from all dose cohorts at baseline, on cycle 4 day 1, and on cycle 7 day 1. The samples were drawn from a first-in-human, open-label, multicenter phase I dose-escalation trial of ivuxolimab. The trial enrolled adults with locally advanced or metastatic head and neck squamous cell, hepatocellular, melanoma or renal cell carcinoma. Before TCR sequencing, CD4+ T cells and CD8+ T cells from peripheral blood were sorted into separate populations. As concerns this clone: Its antigen is still unknown. No quality values exist for individual bases; no much larger clone is one base distant.

The germline V gene yields SGHTA for CDR1 and FQGNSA for CDR2. From its cysteine to its phenylalanine, the CDR3 spans 17 amino acids. CDR3 DNA is the only sequence kept; it has 51 bases, read in frame from the first base. Trimming takes 5 bases off V and 0 bases off J; junction bases not matched to a gene: 5. The receptor was isolated from an adult with an advanced solid tumor such as melanoma, head and neck, liver or kidney cancer. The chain is assembled from TRBV7-2 and TRBJ2-1, with 12 middle bases fitting TRBD2. Source: CD4+ or CD8+ T cells sorted from blood, taken in a trial of the OX40 agonist ivuxolimab. The nucleotide sequence reads as follows: TGTGCCAGCAGCCCCAAACTAGCGGGGGGCTCCTACAATGAGCAGTTCTTC. Translated, it reads CASSPKLAGGSYNEQFF.